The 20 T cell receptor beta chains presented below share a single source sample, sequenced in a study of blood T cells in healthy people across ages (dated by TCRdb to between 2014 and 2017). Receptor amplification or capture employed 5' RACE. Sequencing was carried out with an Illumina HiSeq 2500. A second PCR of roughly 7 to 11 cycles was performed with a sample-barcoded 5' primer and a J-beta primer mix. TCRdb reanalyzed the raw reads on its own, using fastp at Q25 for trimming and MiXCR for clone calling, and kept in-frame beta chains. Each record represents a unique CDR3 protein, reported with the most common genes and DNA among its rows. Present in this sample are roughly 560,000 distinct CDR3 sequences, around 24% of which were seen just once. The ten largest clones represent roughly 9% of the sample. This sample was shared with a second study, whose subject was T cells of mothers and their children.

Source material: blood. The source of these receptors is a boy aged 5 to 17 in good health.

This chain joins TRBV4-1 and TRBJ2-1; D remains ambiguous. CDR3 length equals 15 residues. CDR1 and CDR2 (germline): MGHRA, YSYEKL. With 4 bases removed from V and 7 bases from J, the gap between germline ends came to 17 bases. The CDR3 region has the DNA TGCGCCAGCAGCCCCAATCCCCCCGGGCGGAATGAGCAGTTCTTC. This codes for CASSPNPPGRNEQFF.

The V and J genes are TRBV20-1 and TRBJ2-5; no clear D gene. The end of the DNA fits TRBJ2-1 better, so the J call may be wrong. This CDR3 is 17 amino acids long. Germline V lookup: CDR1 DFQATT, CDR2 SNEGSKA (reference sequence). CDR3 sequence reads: CSARDLQSILKRNEQFF. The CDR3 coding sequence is TGCAGTGCTAGAGATCTTCAGAGCATCCTGAAAAGGAATGAGCAGTTCTTC.

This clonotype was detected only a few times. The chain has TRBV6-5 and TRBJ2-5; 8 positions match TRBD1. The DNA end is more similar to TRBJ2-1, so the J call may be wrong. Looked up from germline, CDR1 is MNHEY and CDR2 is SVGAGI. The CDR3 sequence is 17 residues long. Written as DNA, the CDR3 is TGTGCCAGCAGTTACTCGACAGGGGTTTTCCCCAACAATGAGCAGTTCTTC. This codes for CASSYSTGVFPNNEQFF.

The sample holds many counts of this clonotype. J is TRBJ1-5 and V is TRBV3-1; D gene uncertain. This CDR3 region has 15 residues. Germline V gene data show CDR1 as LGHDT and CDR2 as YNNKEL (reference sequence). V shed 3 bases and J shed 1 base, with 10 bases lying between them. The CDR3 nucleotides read TGTGCCAGCAGCCATCGCTCTCTAAGCAATCAGCCCCAGCATTTT. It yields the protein CASSHRSLSNQPQHF.

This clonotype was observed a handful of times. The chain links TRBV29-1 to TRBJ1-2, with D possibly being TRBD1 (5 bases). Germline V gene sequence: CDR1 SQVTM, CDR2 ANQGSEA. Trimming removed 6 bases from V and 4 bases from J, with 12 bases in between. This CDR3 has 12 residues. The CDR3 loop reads CSVQEGPYGYTF. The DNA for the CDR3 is TGCAGCGTCCAAGAGGGGCCCTATGGCTACACCTTC.

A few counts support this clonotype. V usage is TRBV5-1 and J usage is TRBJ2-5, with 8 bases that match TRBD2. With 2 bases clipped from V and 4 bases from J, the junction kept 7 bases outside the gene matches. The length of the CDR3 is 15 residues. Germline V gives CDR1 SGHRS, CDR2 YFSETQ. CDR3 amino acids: CASSLNGLAPETQYF. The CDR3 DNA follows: TGCGCCAGCAGCTTAAATGGACTAGCCCCAGAGACCCAGTACTTC.

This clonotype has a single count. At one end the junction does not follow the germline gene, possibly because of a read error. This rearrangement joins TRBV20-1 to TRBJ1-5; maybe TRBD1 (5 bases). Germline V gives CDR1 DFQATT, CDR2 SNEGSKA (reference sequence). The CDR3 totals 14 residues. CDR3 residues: CSARGTVSNQPQHF. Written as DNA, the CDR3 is TGCAGTGCAAGAGGGACGGTTAGCAATCAGCCCCAGCATTTT.

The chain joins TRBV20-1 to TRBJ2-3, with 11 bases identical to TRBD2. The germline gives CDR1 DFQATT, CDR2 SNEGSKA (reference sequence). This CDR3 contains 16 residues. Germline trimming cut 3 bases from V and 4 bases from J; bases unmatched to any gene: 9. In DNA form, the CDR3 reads TGCAGTGCTAGTGGCGAACTAGCGGGAGTTCCAGATACGCAGTATTTT. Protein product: CSASGELAGVPDTQYF.

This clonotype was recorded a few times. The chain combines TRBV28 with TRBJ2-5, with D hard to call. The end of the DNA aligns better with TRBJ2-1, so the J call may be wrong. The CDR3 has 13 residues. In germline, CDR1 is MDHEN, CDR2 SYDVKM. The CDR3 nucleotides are TGTGCCAGCAGTTTGTCCAGGATGGATGAGCAGTTCTTC. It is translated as CASSLSRMDEQFF.

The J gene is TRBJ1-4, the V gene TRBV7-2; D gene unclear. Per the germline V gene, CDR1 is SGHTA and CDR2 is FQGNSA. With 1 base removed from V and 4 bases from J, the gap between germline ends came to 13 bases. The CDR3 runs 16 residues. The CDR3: CASSLEGGLLNEKLFF. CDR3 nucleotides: TGTGCCAGCAGCTTAGAGGGTGGGCTCCTTAATGAAAAACTGTTTTTT.

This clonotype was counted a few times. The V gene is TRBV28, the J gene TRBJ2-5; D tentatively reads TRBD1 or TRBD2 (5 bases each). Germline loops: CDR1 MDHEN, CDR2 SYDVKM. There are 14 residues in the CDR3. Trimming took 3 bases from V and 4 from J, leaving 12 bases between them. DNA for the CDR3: TGTGCCAGCAGTTTTCCCCGGGACCCAGAGACCCAGTACTTC. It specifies CASSFPRDPETQYF.

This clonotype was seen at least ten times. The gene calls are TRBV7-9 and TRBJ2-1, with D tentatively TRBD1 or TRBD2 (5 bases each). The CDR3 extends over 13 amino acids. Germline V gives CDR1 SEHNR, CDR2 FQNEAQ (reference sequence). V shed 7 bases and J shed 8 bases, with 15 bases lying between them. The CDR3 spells CASTHPRGDEQFF. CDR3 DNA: TGTGCCAGCACCCACCCAAGAGGGGATGAGCAGTTCTTC.

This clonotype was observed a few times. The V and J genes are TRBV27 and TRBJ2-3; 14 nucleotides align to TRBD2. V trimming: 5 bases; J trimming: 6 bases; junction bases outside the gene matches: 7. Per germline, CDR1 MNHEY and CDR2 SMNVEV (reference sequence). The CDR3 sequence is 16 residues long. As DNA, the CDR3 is TGTGCCAGCAGTCGCGGACTAGCGGGAGGTTGGGATACGCAGTATTTT. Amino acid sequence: CASSRGLAGGWDTQYF.

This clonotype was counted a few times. In DNA, the CDR3 is TGCGCCAGCAGCTTGGAGACCGAAAATTCACCCCTCCACTTT. Translation: CASSLETENSPLHF. The chain has TRBV5-1 and TRBJ1-6; D gene ambiguous. Trimming pared 0 bases from V and 7 bases from J, leaving 8 bases between. There are 14 residues in the CDR3. The V gene's germline CDR1 is SGHRS and CDR2 YFSETQ.

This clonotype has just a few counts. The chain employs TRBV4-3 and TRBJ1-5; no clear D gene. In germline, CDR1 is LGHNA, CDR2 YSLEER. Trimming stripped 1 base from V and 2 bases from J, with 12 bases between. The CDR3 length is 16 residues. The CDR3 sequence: CASSQGTLWRNQPQHF. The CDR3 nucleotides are TGCGCCAGCAGCCAAGGTACCCTATGGCGCAATCAGCCCCAGCATTTT.

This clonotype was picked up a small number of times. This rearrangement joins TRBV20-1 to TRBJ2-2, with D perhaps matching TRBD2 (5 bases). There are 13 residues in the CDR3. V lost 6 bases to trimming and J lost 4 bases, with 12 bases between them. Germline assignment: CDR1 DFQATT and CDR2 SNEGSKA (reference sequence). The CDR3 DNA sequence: TGCAGTGCCTCTCCGGGGATCACCGGGGAGCTGTTTTTT. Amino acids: CSASPGITGELFF.

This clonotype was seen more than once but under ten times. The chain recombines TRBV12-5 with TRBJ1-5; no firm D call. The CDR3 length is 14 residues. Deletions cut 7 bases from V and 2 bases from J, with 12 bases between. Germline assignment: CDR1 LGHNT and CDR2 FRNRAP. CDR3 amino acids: CASVPRRGNQPQHF. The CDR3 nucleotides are TGTGCTAGTGTCCCCCGACGGGGCAATCAGCCCCAGCATTTT.

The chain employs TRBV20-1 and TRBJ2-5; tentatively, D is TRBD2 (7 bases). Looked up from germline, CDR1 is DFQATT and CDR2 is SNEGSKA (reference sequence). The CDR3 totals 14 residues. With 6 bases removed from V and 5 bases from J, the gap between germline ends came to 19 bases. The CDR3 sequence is CSATVGGGQETQYF. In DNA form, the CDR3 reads TGCAGTGCAACAGTAGGGGGAGGGCAGGAGACCCAGTACTTC.

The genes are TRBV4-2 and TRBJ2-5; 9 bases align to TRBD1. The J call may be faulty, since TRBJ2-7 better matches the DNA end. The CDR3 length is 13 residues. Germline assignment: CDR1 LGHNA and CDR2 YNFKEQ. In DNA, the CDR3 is TGTGCCAGCAGCCGCGAACAGGGGGCCGAGCAGTACTTC. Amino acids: CASSREQGAEQYF.

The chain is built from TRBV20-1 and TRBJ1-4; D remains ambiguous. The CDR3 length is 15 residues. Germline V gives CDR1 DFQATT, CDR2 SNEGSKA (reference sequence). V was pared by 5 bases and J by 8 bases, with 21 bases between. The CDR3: CSADDPSKGDEKLFF. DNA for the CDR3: TGCAGTGCTGACGATCCCAGTAAGGGAGACGAAAAACTGTTTTTT.